The following is a T cell receptor (beta chain) sequence with its context. These data belong to a study of OX40 agonist ivuxolimab in advanced cancers. On the study more broadly: Of mixed ages from about 20 to 90 and averaging about 56 years, the group was around 78% male.

Trimming removed 1 base at V and 5 bases at J, with 3 bases between. Germline V gene lookup returns CDR1 SGHDN and CDR2 FVKESK. The CDR3 is 11 residues long. Measured with immunoSEQ multiplex PCR; TCRdb has only the in-frame clones, and not every one. The sample lists 90,000 to 120,000 clones, around nine tenths seen once, with about 0.31% in the top ten. V is TRBV14 and J is TRBJ2-7, with D unresolved. This specimen consisted of CD4+ or CD8+ T cells sorted from blood, obtained in a trial of the OX40 agonist ivuxolimab. This TCR came from an adult with an advanced solid tumor such as melanoma, head and neck, liver or kidney cancer. CDR3 region: CASSQGHEQYF. The DNA for the CDR3 is TGTGCCAGCAGCCAAGGTCACGAGCAGTACTTC.